The 11 T cell receptor beta chains below come from one sample, sequenced in a study of cytotoxic CD8 clonotypes in ibrutinib-treated CLL. The table came from immunoSEQ multiplex PCR; TCRdb's copy has only in-frame clones and leaves some out. The sample shows tens of thousands of clones, roughly 68% of them seen only once. The source material was PBMCs, sampled after 24 months of ibrutinib treatment. The receptor set was obtained from a human donor with chronic lymphocytic leukemia.

CDR3 residues: CASTTGIQETQYF. DNA for the CDR3: TGCGCCAGCACGACAGGGATCCAAGAGACCCAGTACTTC. The chain combines TRBV10-2 with TRBJ2-5; 7 positions agree with TRBD1. V shed 7 bases, J shed 1 base, and the junction held 3 bases outside the gene matches. Germline lookup yields CDR1 WSHSY and CDR2 SAAADI. The CDR3 is 13 residues long.

This clone has a single count. The chain recombines TRBV4-1 with TRBJ1-5; TRBD1 aligns across 9 bases. CDR1 and CDR2 (germline): MGHRA, YSYEKL. Unmatched junction bases numbered 5, after V lost 4 bases and J lost 7 bases. The CDR3 contains 14 residues. The CDR3, as DNA: TGCGCCAGCAGCCGCGGGACAGGGAGACAGCCCCAGCATTTT. Its translation is CASSRGTGRQPQHF.

The CDR3 DNA sequence: TGTGCCAGCTCACCAGAGGCGGGTATGGGCATTCAGTACTTC. This translates into CASSPEAGMGIQYF. This chain links TRBV18 with TRBJ2-4, with D maybe TRBD2 (5 bases). Deletions cut 2 bases from V and 9 bases from J, with 14 bases between. Germline lookup yields CDR1 KGHSH and CDR2 LQKENI. The CDR3 is made up of 14 amino acids.

V gene TRBV7-9 combines with J gene TRBJ2-3; a possible D gene is TRBD1 (6 bases). The CDR3 runs to 14 residues. The germline gives CDR1 SEHNR, CDR2 FQNEAQ (reference sequence). The ends were cut back, 1 base at V and 6 bases at J, with 11 bases in the middle. CDR3 sequence reads: CASSLVRGVDTQYF. The CDR3 bases are TGTGCCAGCAGCTTAGTCAGGGGAGTGGATACGCAGTATTTT.

CDR3 sequence (DNA): TGTGCCAGCTCACCAACCGGGACAGGGGACGGAAACACCATATATTTT. Protein sequence: CASSPTGTGDGNTIYF. The chain carries TRBV18 and TRBJ1-3; 10 bases line up with TRBD1. CDR1 is KGHSH and CDR2 is LQKENI in the germline V gene. V lost 2 bases and J lost 4; bases outside the gene matches: 5. The CDR3 totals 16 residues.

In this sample, this clone turned up once. The genes are TRBV30 and TRBJ1-3; D might be TRBD1 (6 bases). The CDR3 extends over 14 amino acids. Germline CDR1 GTSNPN, CDR2 SVGIG (reference sequence). The ends were cut back, 4 bases at V and 2 bases at J, with 12 bases in the middle. The CDR3 nucleotides are TGTGCCTGGACCTTGGGGACAACTGGAAACACCATATATTTT. This codes for CAWTLGTTGNTIYF.

CDR3 DNA sequence: TGTGCCAGCAGCCAAGCCCGGGACGGCCATCAGTACTTC. It yields the protein CASSQARDGHQYF. This chain uses TRBV27 with TRBJ2-7, with D perhaps TRBD1 or TRBD2 (5 bases each). Trimming pared 6 bases from V and 10 bases from J, leaving 19 bases between. The CDR3 spans 13 residues. Germline lookup yields CDR1 MNHEY and CDR2 SMNVEV (reference sequence).

The genes are TRBV11-2 and TRBJ1-2; unclear D gene. V was cut by 0 bases and J by 4 bases, with 9 bases left in between. The CDR3 totals 14 residues. CDR1 and CDR2 (germline): SGHAT, FQNNGV. The CDR3 DNA reads TGTGCCAGCAGCTTAGAAGGGCGGGCCTATGGCTACACCTTC. As protein: CASSLEGRAYGYTF.

The gene calls are TRBV7-9 and TRBJ2-7; weak D call: TRBD1 (5 bases). Germline loops: CDR1 SEHNR, CDR2 FQNEAQ (reference sequence). With 5 bases removed from V and 4 bases from J, the gap between germline ends came to 9 bases. The CDR3 runs 12 residues. DNA of the CDR3: TGTGCCAGCAGCACAGCAGGGTACGAGCAGTACTTC. It codes for CASSTAGYEQYF.

V is TRBV18 and J is TRBJ2-7; no clear D. Trimming cost V 5 bases and J 5 bases, with 16 bases left between them. This CDR3 is 14 amino acids long. CDR1 is KGHSH and CDR2 is LQKENI in the germline V gene. The CDR3, as DNA: TGTGCCAGCTCAAAAACAGCAATCAGCAACGAGCAGTACTTC. Translating gives CASSKTAISNEQYF.

This sequence joins TRBV5-4 and TRBJ2-7; 10 bases are a match to TRBD2. V trimming: 0 bases; J trimming: 4 bases; junction bases outside the gene matches: 4. Looked up from germline, CDR1 is SGHNT and CDR2 is YYREEE (reference sequence). CDR3 length: 15 residues. The CDR3 here is CASSLEASGGYEQYF. CDR3 DNA: TGTGCCAGCAGCTTGGAGGCTAGCGGGGGTTACGAGCAGTACTTC.